Sequencing of this TCR beta chain was carried out in a study of tumor-infiltrating lymphocytes in localized non-small cell lung cancer. Study findings and constraints: T-cell fraction did not differ between immunotypes IM1 and IM2. TCR sequencing covered a subset of patients with enough tissue.

To note about this clone: Its target is unknown.

The V gene end was trimmed by 3 bases and the J gene end by 0 bases; junction bases not matched to a gene: 5. The CDR3 contains 16 residues. Per germline, CDR1 LNHDA and CDR2 SQIVND (reference sequence). Clones were read by immunoSEQ multiplex PCR, and TCRdb kept only the in-frame ones, dropping some. The sample yields approximately 2,800 clones, more than 45% seen once. The sample taken for sequencing was uninvolved lung tissue not adjacent to the tumor. The receptor was derived from a human donor with non-small cell lung cancer. J is TRBJ2-3 and V is TRBV19; TRBD2 matches 8 bases. The chain's CDR3 is CASSITGLGSTDTQYF. In nucleotides, the CDR3 is TGTGCCAGTAGTATTACGGGACTAGGAAGCACAGATACGCAGTATTTT. Drawing the rest from reference TRBV19 and TRBJ2-3, the complete variable domain is DGGITQSPKYLFRKEGQNVTLSCEQNLNHDAMYWYRQDPGQGLRLIYYSQIVNDFQKGDIAEGYSVSREKKESFPLTVTSAQKNPTAFYLCASSITGLGSTDTQYFGPGTRLTVL.